Sequencing of this TCR beta chain was carried out in a study of cytomegalovirus exposure and HLA in healthy donors. General study points: It was likely that a cluster of highly shared sequence variants was a sequencing artifact.

The PCR had 60 Vbeta and 13 Jbeta primers. Measured with immunoSEQ multiplex PCR; TCRdb has only the in-frame clones, and not every one. Of 100,000 to 130,000 clones in the sample, about three quarters were seen once. This clone turned up a few times. What it binds is not known. The V gene's germline CDR1 is SQVTM and CDR2 ANQGSEA. CDR3 length: 14 amino acids. V was trimmed by 6 bases and J by 4 bases, leaving 18 bases between them. This sequence was found in a man aged 25 to 40 in good health and CMV-seronegative. Sample: PBMCs. J is TRBJ1-2 and V is TRBV29-1; unclear D gene. CDR3: CSVDTASKFYGYTF. The CDR3 coding sequence is TGCAGCGTCGACACAGCTTCGAAATTCTATGGCTACACCTTC.